Presented here are 27 T cell receptor beta chains from one specimen sequenced in a study of blood T cells in healthy people across ages (dated by TCRdb to the mid-2010s). Libraries were made using 5' RACE. The data were produced on an Illumina HiSeq 2500. The second PCR ran for about 6 to 12 cycles and used a J-beta primer mix along with a sample-barcoded 5' primer. TCRdb handled the public reads itself, with Q25 trimming in fastp and clone calling in MiXCR, and kept productive beta chains. Rows are unified per CDR3 protein, each entry keeping the most common DNA and genes. The sample table shows 650,000 to 950,000 distinct CDR3 sequences, and around 43% are seen once. The top ten clones comprise about 19% of the sample. The sample was blood. The receptor source for this set is a man between 60 and 75 years old in good health.

The CDR3 protein is CASSELGGLSNEQFF. The CDR3 nucleotides are TGTGCCAGCAGTGAATTGGGGGGCCTTAGCAATGAGCAGTTCTTC. The J gene is TRBJ2-1, the V gene TRBV2; D is possibly TRBD1 or TRBD2 (6 bases each). Per the germline V gene, CDR1 is SNHLY and CDR2 is FYNNEI. V lost 2 bases and J 6 bases, leaving 14 bases between the germline ends. The CDR3 loop spans 15 amino acids.

In this sample, this clonotype turned up a few times. The chain is built from TRBV9 and TRBJ1-2, with TRBD1 matching 7 bases. CDR3 length: 15 amino acids. Germline V gives CDR1 SGDLS, CDR2 YYNGEE. After removal of 4 bases from V and 2 bases from J, the junction contained 8 bases not matched to a gene. The CDR3 is CASSIRDSRNYGYTF. In DNA form, the CDR3 reads TGTGCCAGCAGCATTCGGGACAGTCGAAACTATGGCTACACCTTC.

Worth noting for this clonotype: A single base separates this from a much larger clone, so it may be a read error. This chain connects TRBV28 to TRBJ1-2; 7 bases are shared with TRBD1. CDR1 MDHEN and CDR2 SYDVKM come from the germline V gene. CDR3 size: 19 residues. Unmatched junction bases numbered 16, after V lost 1 base and J lost 2 bases. The DNA for the CDR3 is TGTGCCAGCAGTTTATTCCCTGACAGGGTCAAAAACCGCAACTATGGCTACACCTTC. Translation: CASSLFPDRVKNRNYGYTF.

The rearrangement uses TRBV29-1 and TRBJ2-3; 8 bases are a match to TRBD1. J lost 0 bases, V lost 8 bases, and 4 bases had no gene match. The CDR3 extends over 13 amino acids. In germline, CDR1 is SQVTM, CDR2 ANQGSEA. CDR3 loop: CSTRDRSTDTQYF. In DNA, the CDR3 is TGCAGCACCCGGGACAGGAGCACAGATACGCAGTATTTT.

As to this clonotype: The junction departs from the called germline gene at one end, perhaps through a read error. V and J are TRBV20-1 and TRBJ2-5, with D maybe TRBD1 (6 bases). The CDR3 extends over 15 amino acids. Germline CDR1 and CDR2: DFQATT and SNEGSKA (reference sequence). CDR3 coding DNA: TGCGGTGCTAGAGATAAGTGGGCAGGGGTAGAGACCCAGTACTTC. It is translated as CGARDKWAGVETQYF.

This clonotype has more than one count but fewer than ten. The chain has TRBV5-1 and TRBJ2-7; D is possibly TRBD1 or TRBD2 (5 bases each). Germline CDR1 and CDR2: SGHRS and YFSETQ. The CDR3 has 17 residues. Trimming removed 4 bases at V and 2 bases at J, with 22 bases between. CDR3 nucleotide sequence: TGCGCCAGCAGCCTCTCTCCGGGACGAGCGTCCCCCTACGAGCAGTACTTC. Translation gives CASSLSPGRASPYEQYF. The entire variable domain, with the rest obtained from reference TRBV5-1 and TRBJ2-7, is as follows: KAGVTQTPRYLIKTRGQQVTLSCSPISGHRSVSWYQQTPGQGLQFLFEYFSETQRNKGNFPGRFSGRQFSNSRSEMNVSTLELGDSALYLCASSLSPGRASPYEQYFGPGTRLTVT.

As to this clonotype: A read error may be the cause here, since a much bigger clone is one base away. This chain connects TRBV7-2 to TRBJ2-3; D gene ambiguous. The germline V and J ends were trimmed by 1 base and 4 bases, with 6 bases remaining between them. In germline, CDR1 is SGHTA, CDR2 FQGNSA. The CDR3 runs to 13 residues. For the CDR3, the DNA is TGTGCCAGCAGCTTAGATCCCCCAGATACGCAGTATTTT. Translating gives CASSLDPPDTQYF.

This clonotype appeared a few times. V gene TRBV2 combines with J gene TRBJ2-6; D call uncertain. Germline V CDR1 and CDR2: SNHLY, FYNNEI. The CDR3 contains 14 residues. Trimming took off 6 bases at V and 0 bases at J, with 6 bases between the two ends. The CDR3 sequence is CASRQRSGANVLTF. CDR3 in DNA: TGTGCCAGCAGACAGCGCTCTGGGGCCAACGTCCTGACTTTC.

The chain recombines TRBV7-9 with TRBJ1-3, with D hard to call. This CDR3 is 14 amino acids long. Trimming left V 4 bases short and J 2 bases short, with 9 bases between. Germline CDR1 is SEHNR and CDR2 is FQNEAQ (reference sequence). CDR3 coding DNA: TGTGCCAGCAGCTCTGCGGGGACTGGAAACACCATATATTTT. Translation: CASSSAGTGNTIYF. Full variable domain (missing parts from reference TRBV7-9 and TRBJ1-3): DTGVSQNPRHKITKRGQNVTFRCDPISEHNRLYWYRQTLGQGPEFLTYFQNEAQLEKSRLLSDRFSAERPKGSFSTLEIQRTEQGDSAMYLCASSSAGTGNTIYFGEGSWLTVV.

The rearrangement uses TRBV7-9 and TRBJ2-7; TRBD1 matches 7 bases. CDR1 is SEHNR and CDR2 is FQNEAQ in the germline V gene (reference sequence). The CDR3 covers 15 residues. V dropped 6 bases and J dropped 7; count of bases not matched to a gene: 15. For the CDR3, the DNA is TGTGCCAGCAGTCCCGACAGGGCCCTCCTTGGTGAGCAGTACTTC. Its translation: CASSPDRALLGEQYF. Full variable domain (missing parts from reference TRBV7-9 and TRBJ2-7): DTGVSQNPRHKITKRGQNVTFRCDPISEHNRLYWYRQTLGQGPEFLTYFQNEAQLEKSRLLSDRFSAERPKGSFSTLEIQRTEQGDSAMYLCASSPDRALLGEQYFGPGTRLTVT.

This clonotype turned up a few times. The V and J genes are TRBV20-1 and TRBJ1-4; D unclear. The length of the CDR3 is 15 residues. Trimming took off 0 bases at V and 5 bases at J, with 13 bases between the two ends. Per germline, CDR1 DFQATT and CDR2 SNEGSKA (reference sequence). The CDR3 region has the DNA TGCAGTGCTAGAGATGCGTCAGGAAGGAATGAAAAACTGTTTTTT. It codes for CSARDASGRNEKLFF.

The rearrangement joins TRBV11-2 to TRBJ2-3, with D possibly matching TRBD2 (7 bases). Per the germline V gene, CDR1 is SGHAT and CDR2 is FQNNGV. V dropped 0 bases and J dropped 2 bases, with 12 bases sitting between them. CDR3 length: 16 residues. The CDR3 spells CASSLEGGRPTDTQYF. CDR3 coding DNA: TGTGCCAGCAGCTTAGAGGGGGGGCGACCCACAGATACGCAGTATTTT.

The rearrangement links TRBV6-1 to TRBJ2-4; TRBD1 or TRBD2 may be the D gene (6 bases each). This CDR3 is 16 amino acids long. Germline CDR1 and CDR2: MNHNS and SASEGT. Trimming removed 11 bases from V and 1 base from J, with 21 bases in between. CDR3 loop: CALLAETGKAKNIQYF. The DNA of the CDR3 is TGTGCCTTACTAGCCGAAACAGGGAAGGCCAAAAACATTCAGTACTTC.

The V and J genes are TRBV12-3 or TRBV12-4 and TRBJ2-5, with D maybe TRBD1 (5 bases). This CDR3 region has 15 residues. V was pared by 7 bases and J by 8 bases, with 23 bases between. This chain's CDR3 is CASTLGAVSWGTQYF. In DNA, the CDR3 is TGTGCCAGCACCTTAGGGGCCGTTTCTTGGGGAACCCAGTACTTC.

The sample holds many counts of this clonotype. The rearrangement links TRBV7-2 to TRBJ2-4, with TRBD1 identical over 8 bases. The V and J ends lost 3 bases and 8 bases, in that order; junction bases with no gene match: 6. CDR1 is SGHTA, CDR2 FQGNSA, per germline. This CDR3 comprises 14 residues. The DNA for the CDR3 is TGTGCCAGCAGCTTGCGACAGGGGCGAGACATTCAGTACTTC. This gives the protein CASSLRQGRDIQYF.

This clonotype was observed a handful of times. The chain has TRBV20-1 and TRBJ2-5; TRBD1 matches 8 bases. The CDR3 loop spans 14 amino acids. Germline V gene sequence: CDR1 DFQATT, CDR2 SNEGSKA (reference sequence). With 6 bases clipped from V and 1 base from J, the junction kept 7 bases outside the gene matches. CDR3 in amino acids: CSAPRQGRQETQYF. CDR3 nucleotides: TGCAGTGCACCTAGACAGGGGCGCCAAGAGACCCAGTACTTC.

With respect to this clonotype: One end of the junction is discordant with germline, which a read error may explain. This chain links TRBV4-1 with TRBJ2-7; 7 nucleotides agree with TRBD2. CDR1 and CDR2 (germline): MGHRA, YSYEKL. This CDR3 has 14 amino acids. The DNA for the CDR3 is TGCGCCAGAAGCCAGGTCGGGGAGGGGCGCTGGCAGTACTTC. Translation: CARSQVGEGRWQYF.

There are a few counts of this clonotype. The chain recombines TRBV3-1 with TRBJ2-1; D perhaps matches TRBD2 (5 bases). Germline V gene sequence: CDR1 LGHDT, CDR2 YNNKEL (reference sequence). Trimming took 4 bases from V and 0 from J, leaving 16 bases between them. There are 17 residues in the CDR3. CDR3 amino acids: CASSPRGAPSSYNEQFF. DNA for the CDR3: TGTGCCAGCAGCCCTCGGGGAGCACCTAGCTCCTACAATGAGCAGTTCTTC.

This clonotype was counted a few times. The chain combines TRBV2 with TRBJ2-7; D ambiguous. With 4 bases removed from V and 2 bases from J, the gap between germline ends came to 9 bases. CDR1 is SNHLY, CDR2 FYNNEI, per germline. The CDR3 covers 13 residues. The CDR3 sequence is CASSVRQAYEQYF. The CDR3 DNA reads TGTGCCAGCAGTGTGCGGCAGGCCTACGAGCAGTACTTC.

The sample holds many counts of this clonotype. V and J are TRBV10-3 and TRBJ1-5; D is possibly TRBD1 (5 bases). This CDR3 has 13 residues. Germline CDR1 reads ENHRY; CDR2 reads SYGVKD. Trimming cost V 10 bases and J 3 bases, with 13 bases left between them. CDR3: CATTESTNQPQHF. As DNA, the CDR3 is TGTGCCACGACAGAGTCGACCAATCAGCCCCAGCATTTT.

J is TRBJ2-5 and V is TRBV7-9; either TRBD1 or TRBD2 may supply D (5 bases each). Per the germline V gene, CDR1 is SEHNR and CDR2 is FQNEAQ (reference sequence). V was trimmed by 1 base and J by 11 bases, leaving 23 bases between them. The CDR3 spans 16 residues. The CDR3, as DNA: TGTGCCAGCAGCTTAGGGGGTCCGGGACCCCCGTCGAAGCAGTACTTC. Protein: CASSLGGPGPPSKQYF.

The chain's CDR3 is CSALSVGGRYEQYF. As DNA, the CDR3 is TGCAGTGCTCTCTCAGTGGGGGGGCGCTACGAGCAGTACTTC. V usage is TRBV20-1 and J usage is TRBJ2-7; D is perhaps TRBD2 (7 bases). Trimming pared 5 bases from V and 3 bases from J, leaving 17 bases between. Germline lookup yields CDR1 DFQATT and CDR2 SNEGSKA (reference sequence). This CDR3 has 14 amino acids.

This rearrangement joins TRBV19 to TRBJ2-7; 7 nucleotides align to TRBD2. The CDR3 consists of 14 residues. The germline V gene has CDR1 LNHDA and CDR2 SQIVND (reference sequence). J lost 3 bases, V lost 4 bases, and 6 bases had no gene match. The CDR3 loop is CASSSVAGVYEQYF. For the CDR3, the DNA is TGTGCCAGTAGTAGCGTAGCGGGCGTCTACGAGCAGTACTTC.

The J gene is TRBJ2-1, the V gene TRBV29-1; D ambiguous. Trimming took 2 bases from V and 3 from J, leaving 2 bases between them. Germline loops: CDR1 SQVTM, CDR2 ANQGSEA. CDR3 length equals 11 residues. CDR3 protein: CSVEHYNEQFF. CDR3 bases: TGCAGCGTTGAACACTACAATGAGCAGTTCTTC.

The CDR3 DNA is TGTGCCAGCAGCTCCTACCCCGGGACAGGGGAGGATAGCGAGGGCTACACCTTC. This encodes CASSSYPGTGEDSEGYTF. The chain links TRBV13 to TRBJ1-2; TRBD1 agrees at 10 bases. The V gene's germline CDR1 is PRHDT and CDR2 FYEKMQ (reference sequence). With V trimmed by 4 bases and J by 8 bases, 19 bases remained unmatched. The CDR3 length is 18 residues.

The chain employs TRBV2 and TRBJ2-7; 7 bases match TRBD1. The CDR3 consists of 15 residues. Trimming cost V 3 bases and J 6 bases; bases outside gene matches: 11. Per germline, CDR1 SNHLY and CDR2 FYNNEI. For the CDR3, the DNA is TGTGCCAGCAGTGACGAAGAGGGGGCGTTCGGCGAGCAGTACTTC. It encodes CASSDEEGAFGEQYF.

This clonotype has more than one count but fewer than ten. The genes are TRBV6-2 or TRBV6-3 and TRBJ2-1; D is possibly TRBD1 or TRBD2 (6 bases each). The CDR3 sequence is 13 residues long. V lost 10 bases and J 4 bases, leaving 14 bases between the germline ends. Looked up from germline, CDR1 is MNHEY and CDR2 is SVGEGT. In nucleotides, the CDR3 is TGTGCCATAGGGGGGAGTCTTTACAATGAGCAGTTCTTC. Residues: CAIGGSLYNEQFF.